This TCR beta chain emerged from a study of shared clonotypes between healthy human individuals. V shed 4 bases and J shed 0 bases, with 12 bases lying between them. The length of the CDR3 is 15 residues. Germline assignment: CDR1 SGHDN and CDR2 FVKESK. The repertoire was sequenced with immunoSEQ multiplex PCR; TCRdb's copy has only in-frame clones and lacks some. This sample has 2.3 million or so clones; roughly 93% occur once, and the top ten carry about 0.41%. The TCR comes from a man between 18 and 35 years old in good health. Some clones in this sample may be carry-over from other donors' samples. The sequencing sample was made of naive CD4+ T cells from PBMCs. Noted subset: CD45RA+ positively selected. The V call is TRBV14, the J call TRBJ1-2; D may be TRBD1 (6 bases). The CDR3 region is CASSPLGQANYGYTF. In DNA, the CDR3 is TGTGCCAGCAGCCCTCTGGGACAAGCTAACTATGGCTACACCTTC.